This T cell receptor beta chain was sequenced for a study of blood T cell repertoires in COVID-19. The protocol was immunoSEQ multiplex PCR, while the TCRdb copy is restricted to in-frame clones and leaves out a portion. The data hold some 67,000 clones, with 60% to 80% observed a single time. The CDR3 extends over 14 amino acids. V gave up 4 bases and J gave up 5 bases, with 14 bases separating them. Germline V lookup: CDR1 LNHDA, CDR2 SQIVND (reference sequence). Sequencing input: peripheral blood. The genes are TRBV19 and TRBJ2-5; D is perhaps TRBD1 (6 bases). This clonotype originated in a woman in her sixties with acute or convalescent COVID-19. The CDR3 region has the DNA TGTGCCAGTAGTACCCTGACAGGATGGGAGACCCAGTACTTC. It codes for CASSTLTGWETQYF.